One sample yielded the 17 T cell receptor beta chains listed below, sequenced in a study of response to subunit inactivated influenza vaccine. TCRdb re-called the RT-PCR reads with MiXCR, one entry per CDR3 protein. The sample holds a few hundred thousand distinct CDR3 sequences; around 15% are singletons and the top ten take around 10%. The specimen was PBMCs from blood, collected approximately 12 days after vaccination. The source of these receptors is a man in his fifties or sixties who received an inactivated influenza vaccine.

This clonotype was found many times. The chain recombines TRBV7-2 with TRBJ1-2; weak D call: TRBD1 (5 bases). Trimming took 0 bases from V and 6 from J, leaving 11 bases between them. There are 14 residues in the CDR3. Germline V gene sequence: CDR1 SGHTA, CDR2 FQGNSA. In nucleotides, the CDR3 is TGTGCCAGCAGCTTAGCCGGGGGTAAGAATGGCTACACCTTC. Amino acid sequence: CASSLAGGKNGYTF.

A few counts support this clonotype. One end of the junction fails to match germline, which may point to a read error. The CDR3 sequence: CASSGGTGSSDQPQHF. Here the CDR3 DNA reads TGCGCCAGCAGTGGGGGGACAGGGAGTAGCGATCAGCCCCAGCATTTT. The J gene is TRBJ1-5, the V gene TRBV10-2; the match to TRBD1 covers 9 bases. This CDR3 region has 16 residues. Germline lookup yields CDR1 WSHSY and CDR2 SAAADI.

V is TRBV5-1 and J is TRBJ2-2; 11 nucleotides align to TRBD1. Germline lookup yields CDR1 SGHRS and CDR2 YFSETQ. The CDR3 consists of 14 residues. The trim removed 4 bases at V and 6 bases at J, leaving 2 bases unmatched. Here the CDR3 reads CASSRGQGAGELFF. CDR3 coding DNA: TGCGCCAGCAGCAGGGGACAGGGGGCCGGGGAGCTGTTTTTT. The full variable domain, with the rest looked up from reference TRBV5-1 and TRBJ2-2, is KAGVTQTPRYLIKTRGQQVTLSCSPISGHRSVSWYQQTPGQGLQFLFEYFSETQRNKGNFPGRFSGRQFSNSRSEMNVSTLELGDSALYLCASSRGQGAGELFFGEGSRLTVL.

This clonotype has a count of ten or more. The V call is TRBV12-3 or TRBV12-4, the J call TRBJ2-1; 11 bases fit TRBD2. This CDR3 is 16 amino acids long. V shed 2 bases and J 7 bases; nucleotides not matched to a gene: 7. The CDR3 loop is CASSLILAGVKNEQFF. The CDR3 DNA reads as TGTGCCAGCAGTTTAATACTAGCGGGAGTCAAAAATGAGCAGTTCTTC.

This chain joins TRBV5-1 and TRBJ1-2; no definite D call. CDR3 length: 19 residues. The germline gives CDR1 SGHRS, CDR2 YFSETQ. V was pared by 1 base and J by 1 base, with 23 bases between. This CDR3 reads CASSLKSLSWFRDNYGYTF. CDR3 nucleotide sequence: TGCGCCAGCAGCTTGAAGTCGCTGTCGTGGTTTCGGGATAACTATGGCTACACCTTC.

This clonotype was counted a single time. The J gene is TRBJ2-5, the V gene TRBV10-3; 8 bases fit TRBD2. Losses at the gene ends were 8 bases for V and 2 bases for J; bases not matched to a gene: 10. The V gene's germline CDR1 is ENHRY and CDR2 SYGVKD. The CDR3 covers 15 residues. The CDR3 bases are TGTGCCATCGGATACGGGGGGGAGAGGCAAGAGACCCAGTACTTC. Amino acids: CAIGYGGERQETQYF.

This clonotype was counted between two and nine times. This chain joins TRBV28 and TRBJ2-1; TRBD2 matches 8 bases. V gave up 6 bases and J gave up 7 bases; unmatched junction bases: 14. CDR1 is MDHEN and CDR2 is SYDVKM in the germline V gene. The CDR3 is 16 amino acids. The CDR3 loop reads CASSPEGGRLQNEQFF. DNA of the CDR3: TGTGCCAGCAGCCCGGAGGGCGGGAGGCTTCAAAATGAGCAGTTCTTC.

This clonotype came up many times. The V call is TRBV19, the J call TRBJ2-1; D not resolved. V was trimmed by 3 bases and J by 6 bases, leaving 12 bases between them. This CDR3 comprises 14 residues. The germline CDR1 and CDR2 sequences are LNHDA and SQIVND (reference sequence). The CDR3 reads CASSIERLSNEQFF. Written as DNA, the CDR3 is TGTGCCAGTAGTATTGAGAGGCTATCCAATGAGCAGTTCTTC.

The CDR3 sequence: CASAGNTGELFF. CDR3 DNA: TGTGCCAGCGCAGGGAACACCGGGGAGCTGTTTTTT. The J gene is TRBJ2-2, the V gene TRBV12-3 or TRBV12-4; D uncertain. Between the trimmed V and J ends, which lost 8 bases and 1 base, there was a span of 5 bases. This CDR3 spans 12 amino acids.

The chain combines TRBV29-1 with TRBJ1-3, with a possible D match to TRBD1 (5 bases). Germline V gene lookup returns CDR1 SQVTM and CDR2 ANQGSEA. There are 14 residues in the CDR3. Trimming removed 7 bases from V and 1 base from J, with 14 bases in between. CDR3 sequence: CSAEGAASGNTIYF. The CDR3 DNA is TGCAGCGCAGAAGGGGCCGCATCTGGAAACACCATATATTTT.

The V call is TRBV20-1, the J call TRBJ2-7; tentatively, D is TRBD2 (5 bases). The CDR3 length is 14 residues. CDR1 DFQATT and CDR2 SNEGSKA come from the germline V gene (reference sequence). Trimming cost V 1 base and J 6 bases, with 16 bases left between them. The CDR3 nucleotides read TGCAGTGCTAGAGGGCGGGTTCCGGGAACCGAGCAGTACTTC. Translation gives CSARGRVPGTEQYF.

This clonotype has only a few counts. The CDR3 coding sequence is TGTGCCAGCAACTCACAGGGCGGGAATGAGCAGTTCTTC. Protein sequence: CASNSQGGNEQFF. The V call is TRBV2, the J call TRBJ2-1; D may be TRBD1 (6 bases). In germline, CDR1 is SNHLY, CDR2 FYNNEI. V lost 7 bases, J lost 7 bases, and 14 bases lay in between. This CDR3 spans 13 amino acids.

The chain uses TRBV19 and TRBJ2-2; D might be TRBD1 (5 bases). Germline CDR1 reads LNHDA; CDR2 reads SQIVND (reference sequence). The length of the CDR3 is 14 residues. V shed 6 bases and J shed 6 bases, with 14 bases lying between them. For the CDR3, the DNA is TGTGCCAGTAGCGGCGGCCAGGGTGCCGGGGAGCTGTTTTTT. This encodes CASSGGQGAGELFF.

This clonotype was counted only a few times. The rearrangement links TRBV6-1 to TRBJ2-7; 7 bases map to TRBD1. The CDR3 extends over 15 amino acids. Germline V lookup: CDR1 MNHNS, CDR2 SASEGT. With 6 bases clipped from V and 3 bases from J, the junction kept 11 bases outside the gene matches. CDR3: CASRRTGAGVYEQYF. CDR3 in DNA: TGTGCCAGCAGGAGAACAGGGGCTGGGGTCTACGAGCAGTACTTC.

This clonotype appeared a few times. The J gene is TRBJ1-6, the V gene TRBV7-2, with D unresolved. The CDR3 spans 14 residues. V was cut by 5 bases and J by 7 bases, with 12 bases left in between. CDR1 is SGHTA and CDR2 is FQGNSA in the germline V gene. The CDR3 spells CASSPSLRNSPLHF. CDR3 DNA: TGTGCCAGCAGCCCCTCCCTCAGGAATTCACCCCTCCACTTT.

As concerns this clonotype: This may be a read error: a much more frequent sequence differs by one nucleotide. The chain carries TRBV7-9 and TRBJ2-7; 8 positions agree with TRBD1. The germline gives CDR1 SEHNR, CDR2 FQNEAQ (reference sequence). With 6 bases clipped from V and 2 bases from J, the junction kept 6 bases outside the gene matches. The CDR3 spans 14 residues. The CDR3 DNA follows: TGTGCCAGCAGAAATGACAGGGGACCCTACGAGCAGTACTTC. The encoded protein is CASRNDRGPYEQYF.

The table lists this clonotype with a few counts. The chain links TRBV20-1 to TRBJ2-5; weak D call: TRBD2 (5 bases). The germline gives CDR1 DFQATT, CDR2 SNEGSKA (reference sequence). Trimming stripped 6 bases from V and 9 bases from J, with 20 bases between. This CDR3 spans 13 amino acids. DNA of the CDR3: TGCAGTGCCTACTACGGACGAACGGGGTCCCAGTACTTC. Translated, it gives CSAYYGRTGSQYF.